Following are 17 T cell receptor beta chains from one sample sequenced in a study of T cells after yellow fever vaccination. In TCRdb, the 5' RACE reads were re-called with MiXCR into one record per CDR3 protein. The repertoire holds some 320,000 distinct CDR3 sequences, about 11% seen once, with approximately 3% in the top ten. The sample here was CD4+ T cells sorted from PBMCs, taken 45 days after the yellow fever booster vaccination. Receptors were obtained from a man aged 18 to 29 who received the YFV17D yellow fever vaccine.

CDR3 sequence (DNA): TGTGCCAGCAGTGAGCCCGGGACTGCGCCGTACAATGAGCAGTTCTTC. Translated: CASSEPGTAPYNEQFF. This rearrangement joins TRBV2 to TRBJ2-1, with TRBD2 as a possible D gene (6 bases). The germline V gene encodes CDR1 SNHLY and CDR2 FYNNEI. Trimming cost V 3 bases and J 4 bases, with 16 bases left between them. The CDR3 consists of 16 residues.

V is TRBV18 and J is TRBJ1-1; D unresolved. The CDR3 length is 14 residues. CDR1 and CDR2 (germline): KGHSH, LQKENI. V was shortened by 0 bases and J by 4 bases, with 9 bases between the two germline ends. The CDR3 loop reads CASSPPTRGTEAFF. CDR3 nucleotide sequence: TGTGCCAGCTCACCACCCACAAGAGGCACTGAAGCTTTCTTT.

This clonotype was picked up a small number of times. The CDR3 coding sequence is TGTGCCAGCTCACCACTGACGGGGGACCTCTCCTACGAGCAGTACTTC. It yields the protein CASSPLTGDLSYEQYF. The chain employs TRBV18 and TRBJ2-7; D perhaps matches TRBD2 (6 bases). The CDR3 is 16 residues long. Germline CDR1 KGHSH, CDR2 LQKENI. The V end was cut by 1 base, the J end by 0 bases, with 13 bases between.

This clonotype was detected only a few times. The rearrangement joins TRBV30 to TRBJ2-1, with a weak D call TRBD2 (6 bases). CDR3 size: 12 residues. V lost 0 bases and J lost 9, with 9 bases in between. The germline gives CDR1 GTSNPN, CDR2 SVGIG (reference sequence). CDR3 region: CAWSVAGIEQFF. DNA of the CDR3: TGTGCCTGGAGTGTCGCGGGGATTGAGCAGTTCTTC. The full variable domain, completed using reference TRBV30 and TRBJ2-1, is SQTIHQWPATLVQPVGSPLSLECTVEGTSNPNLYWYRQAAGRGLQLLFYSVGIGQISSEVPQNLSASRPQDRQFILSSKKLLLSDSGFYLCAWSVAGIEQFFGPGTRLTVL.

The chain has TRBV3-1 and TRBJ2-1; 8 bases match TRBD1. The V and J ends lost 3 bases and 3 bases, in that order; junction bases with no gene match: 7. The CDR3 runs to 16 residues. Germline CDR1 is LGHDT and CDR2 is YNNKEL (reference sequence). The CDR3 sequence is CASSHYDRGSYNEQFF. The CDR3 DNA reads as TGTGCCAGCAGCCATTACGACAGGGGAAGCTACAATGAGCAGTTCTTC.

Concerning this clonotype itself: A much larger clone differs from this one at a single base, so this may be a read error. The CDR3 DNA reads TGTGCCAGCACCAACTATACTTCACCCCTCCACTTT. Protein: CASTNYTSPLHF. The chain uses TRBV5-5 and TRBJ1-6; D call uncertain. Germline V gene lookup returns CDR1 SGHKS and CDR2 YYEKEE (reference sequence). This CDR3 is 12 amino acids long.

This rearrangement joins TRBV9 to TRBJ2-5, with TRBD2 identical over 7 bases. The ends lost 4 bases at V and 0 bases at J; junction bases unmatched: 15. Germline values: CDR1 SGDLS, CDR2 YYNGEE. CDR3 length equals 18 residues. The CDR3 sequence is CASSSLGAAGYYQETQYF. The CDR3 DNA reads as TGTGCCAGCAGCTCTTTGGGCGCAGCGGGGTATTACCAAGAGACCCAGTACTTC.

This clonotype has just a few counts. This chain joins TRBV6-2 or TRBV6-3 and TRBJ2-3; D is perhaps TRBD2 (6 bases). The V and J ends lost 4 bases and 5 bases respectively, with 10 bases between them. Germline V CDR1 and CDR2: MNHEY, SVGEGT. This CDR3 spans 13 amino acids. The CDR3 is CASSSVGRDTQYF. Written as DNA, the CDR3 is TGTGCCAGCAGTTCGGTCGGGAGAGATACGCAGTATTTT.

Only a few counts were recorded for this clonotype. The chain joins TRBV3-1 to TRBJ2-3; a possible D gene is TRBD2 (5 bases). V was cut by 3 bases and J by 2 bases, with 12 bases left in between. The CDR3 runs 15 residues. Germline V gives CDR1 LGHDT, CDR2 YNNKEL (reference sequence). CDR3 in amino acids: CASSHRSGNTDTQYF. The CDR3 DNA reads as TGTGCCAGCAGCCACAGGAGCGGAAACACAGATACGCAGTATTTT.

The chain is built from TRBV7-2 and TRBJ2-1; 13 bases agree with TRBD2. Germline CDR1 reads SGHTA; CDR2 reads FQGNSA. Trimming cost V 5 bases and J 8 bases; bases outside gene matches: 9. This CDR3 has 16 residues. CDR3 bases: TGTGCCAGCAGCGACGAAACTAGCGGGGGGGCTGATGAGCAGTTCTTC. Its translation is CASSDETSGGADEQFF.

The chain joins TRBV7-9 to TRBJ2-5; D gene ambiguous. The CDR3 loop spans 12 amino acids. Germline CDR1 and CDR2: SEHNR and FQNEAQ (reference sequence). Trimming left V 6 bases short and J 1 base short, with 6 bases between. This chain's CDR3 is CASRQSQETQYF. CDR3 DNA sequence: TGTGCCAGCAGACAAAGCCAAGAGACCCAGTACTTC. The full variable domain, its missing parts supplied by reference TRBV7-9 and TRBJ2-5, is DTGVSQNPRHKITKRGQNVTFRCDPISEHNRLYWYRQTLGQGPEFLTYFQNEAQLEKSRLLSDRFSAERPKGSFSTLEIQRTEQGDSAMYLCASRQSQETQYFGPGTRLLVL.

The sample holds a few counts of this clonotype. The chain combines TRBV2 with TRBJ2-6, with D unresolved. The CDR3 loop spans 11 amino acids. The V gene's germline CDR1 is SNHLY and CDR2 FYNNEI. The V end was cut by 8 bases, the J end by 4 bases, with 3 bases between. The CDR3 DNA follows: TGTGCCAGCGTGGGGGCCAACGTCCTGACTTTC. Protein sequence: CASVGANVLTF.

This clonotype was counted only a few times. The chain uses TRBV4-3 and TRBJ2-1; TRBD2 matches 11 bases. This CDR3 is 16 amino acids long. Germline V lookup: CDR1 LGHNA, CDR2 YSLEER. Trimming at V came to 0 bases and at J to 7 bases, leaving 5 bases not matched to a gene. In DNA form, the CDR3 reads TGCGCCAGCAGCCAAGATCGACTAGCGGGGCGGAATGAGCAGTTCTTC. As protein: CASSQDRLAGRNEQFF.

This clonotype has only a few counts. Here the CDR3 reads CASSLPPAPGGELFF. CDR3 coding DNA: TGCGCCAGCAGCTTACCTCCCGCGCCAGGTGGAGAGCTGTTTTTT. This chain connects TRBV5-1 to TRBJ2-2; D remains ambiguous. The CDR3 spans 15 residues. The germline gives CDR1 SGHRS, CDR2 YFSETQ. V was pared by 2 bases and J by 11 bases, with 19 bases between.

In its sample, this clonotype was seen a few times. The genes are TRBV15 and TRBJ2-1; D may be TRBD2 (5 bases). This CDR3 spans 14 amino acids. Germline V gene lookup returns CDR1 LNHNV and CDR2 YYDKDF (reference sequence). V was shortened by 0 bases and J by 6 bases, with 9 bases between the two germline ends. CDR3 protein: CATSRDGGVNEQFF. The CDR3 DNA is TGTGCCACCAGCAGAGACGGAGGAGTCAATGAGCAGTTCTTC.

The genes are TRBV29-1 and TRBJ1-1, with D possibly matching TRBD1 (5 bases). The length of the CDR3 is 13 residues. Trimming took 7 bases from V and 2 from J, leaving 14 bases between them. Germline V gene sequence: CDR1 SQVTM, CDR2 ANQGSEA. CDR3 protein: CSAGGAINTEAFF. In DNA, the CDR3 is TGCAGCGCCGGAGGGGCTATCAACACTGAAGCTTTCTTT.

For the CDR3, the DNA is TGTGCCAGCAGCCCACGGGAACGGTTGGCAGATACGCAGTATTTT. Amino acids: CASSPRERLADTQYF. The chain combines TRBV3-1 with TRBJ2-3, with D perhaps TRBD2 (5 bases). With 4 bases removed from V and 4 bases from J, the gap between germline ends came to 15 bases. The CDR3 is 15 residues long. Germline V gene sequence: CDR1 LGHDT, CDR2 YNNKEL (reference sequence).